The 11 T cell receptor beta chains reported below all come from one sample, sequenced in a study. TCRdb re-derived calls from the RT-PCR reads in MiXCR, one entry per CDR3 protein. The sample has hundreds of thousands of distinct CDR3 sequences; approximately 15% are singletons. Sequences were obtained from memory CD4+ T cells from blood. The receptor set was obtained from a female donor in good health, serving as a healthy control.

This clonotype was seen at least ten times. The rearrangement uses TRBV5-1 and TRBJ1-1, with TRBD1 as a possible D gene (6 bases). Germline V gene data show CDR1 as SGHRS and CDR2 as YFSETQ. V shed 4 bases and J shed 0 bases, with 19 bases lying between them. This CDR3 is 17 amino acids long. The CDR3, as DNA: TGCGCCAGCAGCACTCCGTCGGGGGGCAGCGTGAACACTGAAGCTTTCTTT. Translated: CASSTPSGGSVNTEAFF. Filled out from reference TRBV5-1 and TRBJ1-1, the complete variable domain reads KAGVTQTPRYLIKTRGQQVTLSCSPISGHRSVSWYQQTPGQGLQFLFEYFSETQRNKGNFPGRFSGRQFSNSRSEMNVSTLELGDSALYLCASSTPSGGSVNTEAFFGQGTRLTVV.

CDR3 DNA: TGTGCCAGCAGCTTATATCAAGAAGCTTTCTTT. Its protein is CASSLYQEAFF. The V gene is TRBV13, the J gene TRBJ1-1; D unresolved. V lost 2 bases to trimming and J lost 8 bases, with 6 bases between them. The CDR3 loop spans 11 amino acids. CDR1 and CDR2 (germline): PRHDT, FYEKMQ (reference sequence).

The table lists this clonotype with a few counts. The genes are TRBV7-2 and TRBJ2-6; no firm D call. The germline V gene encodes CDR1 SGHTA and CDR2 FQGNSA. The CDR3 sequence is 11 residues long. Trimming left V 2 bases short and J 13 bases short, with 6 bases between. CDR3 residues: CASSLFQVLTF. Written as DNA, the CDR3 is TGTGCCAGCAGCTTATTTCAGGTCCTGACTTTC.

This clonotype appeared many times. The J gene is TRBJ2-3, the V gene TRBV6-4, with D unresolved. V lost 3 bases and J 5 bases, leaving 6 bases between the germline ends. Germline V gives CDR1 MRHNA, CDR2 SNTAGT. There are 12 residues in the CDR3. CDR3 sequence reads: CASSEPGDTQYF. The CDR3, as DNA: TGTGCCAGCAGTGAACCCGGAGATACGCAGTATTTT.

This clonotype was observed a handful of times. The chain is built from TRBV28 and TRBJ1-1; no firm D call. Per the germline V gene, CDR1 is MDHEN and CDR2 is SYDVKM. This CDR3 spans 12 amino acids. V lost 6 bases to trimming and J lost 10 bases, with 15 bases between them. CDR3 DNA: TGTGCCAGCAGCGACCATGGGAGAGTAGCTTTCTTT. Its translation: CASSDHGRVAFF.

This clonotype has just a few counts. J is TRBJ2-2 and V is TRBV10-3, with a possible D match to TRBD1 (6 bases). Germline CDR1 reads ENHRY; CDR2 reads SYGVKD. This CDR3 spans 16 amino acids. Trimming took 0 bases from V and 6 from J, leaving 14 bases between them. CDR3 sequence: CAISESSPGDPGELFF. Here the CDR3 DNA reads TGTGCCATCAGTGAGTCTTCCCCAGGGGATCCCGGGGAGCTGTTTTTT.

This sequence joins TRBV12-3 or TRBV12-4 and TRBJ1-4, with 11 positions matching TRBD1. The junction had 7 bases not matched to a gene; V was cut back by 8 bases and J by 8 bases. This CDR3 region has 14 residues. The CDR3 nucleotides read TGTGCCAGCGCCGGGACAGGGGGGCGGGAAAAACTGTTTTTT. Its protein product is CASAGTGGREKLFF.

J is TRBJ2-7 and V is TRBV24-1; 8 positions agree with TRBD1. The CDR3 is 15 amino acids. V was pared by 4 bases and J by 2 bases, with 6 bases of the junction left unmatched. Per the germline V gene, CDR1 is KGHDR and CDR2 is SFDVKD. CDR3 DNA sequence: TGTGCCACCAGTGACCCCGGGACAGGCCCCTACGAGCAGTACTTC. Residues: CATSDPGTGPYEQYF.

This clonotype appeared many times. V and J are TRBV20-1 and TRBJ2-7; no reliable D call. V was cut by 0 bases and J by 2 bases, with 11 bases left in between. The CDR3 runs to 14 residues. Germline-derived CDR1 and CDR2 are DFQATT and SNEGSKA (reference sequence). The CDR3 sequence is CSARDGYRPYEQYF. Here the CDR3 DNA reads TGCAGTGCTAGAGATGGGTACAGACCCTACGAGCAGTACTTC.

This clonotype occurred many times. The chain has TRBV27 and TRBJ2-2; no clear D. V lost 1 base and J lost 1, with 7 bases in between. The CDR3 has 15 amino acids. From germline, CDR1 is MNHEY and CDR2 SMNVEV (reference sequence). CDR3 region: CASSLFAVNTGELFF. The DNA for the CDR3 is TGTGCCAGCAGTTTATTCGCCGTGAACACCGGGGAGCTGTTTTTT.

This clonotype was seen ten or more times. The chain couples TRBV6-5 to TRBJ2-3, with D perhaps matching TRBD2 (6 bases). The CDR3 loop spans 14 amino acids. V was trimmed by 5 bases and J by 1 base, leaving 10 bases between them. Germline-derived CDR1 and CDR2 are MNHEY and SVGAGI. The CDR3 nucleotides are TGTGCCAGCAGTCGTAGCGGCCGCACAGATACGCAGTATTTT. It codes for CASSRSGRTDTQYF.